This T cell receptor beta chain is from a study of cytomegalovirus exposure and HLA in healthy donors. Across the study: Unique TCRs from HLA-typed donors, 65 million to 85 million of them, were held in an early data release. Study-wide findings and caveats: A few CMV-associated chains were confirmed in vitro to be specific for CMV antigens. A later analysis found TCR association rates differed by HLA locus, highest for DRB1 and lowest for HLA-C. According to an earlier analysis, most TCR beta V segments yielded productive rearrangements about 87% or about 30% of the time.

PCR employed 60 Vbeta and 13 Jbeta primers. The assay was immunoSEQ multiplex PCR, and TCRdb's table has in-frame clones only and misses some. The sample consists of under 200,000 clones, around three quarters of them appearing once. To note about this clone: Its antigen is unidentified.

This TCR was sampled from a woman aged 30 to 39 in good health and CMV-seropositive. Material: PBMCs.

This CDR3 reads CAFCEGIDEKLFF. CDR3 DNA sequence: TGTGCCTTTTGTGAGGGTATTGATGAAAAACTGTTTTTT. The V and J genes are TRBV30 and TRBJ1-4; D is unclear. Trimming took off 7 bases at V and 6 bases at J, with 15 bases between the two ends. The CDR3 consists of 13 residues. Germline CDR1 reads GTSNPN; CDR2 reads SVGIG (reference sequence).